Listed below are T cell receptor beta chains from one sample, sequenced in a study of blood T cell repertoires in COVID-19. The assay was immunoSEQ multiplex PCR, and TCRdb's table has in-frame clones only and misses some. Found here are 110,000 to 150,000 clones, 85% to 90% of them singletons; the top ten hold more than 1.5%. The sequenced sample consisted of peripheral blood. The source is a woman aged 55-70 years with acute or convalescent COVID-19. Both conserved end residues are part of each CDR3. D genes are given only for firm matches. A clone size is listed for some rows: how often the clone was seen (once, few, many), or a class if it is expanded.

few | 11 | TRBJ1-1 | TRBV29-1 | . | CSAGQLDEAFF | TGCAGCGCCGGACAGCTGGACGAAGCTTTCTTT
. | 12 | TRBJ1-2 | TRBV5-8 | . | CASSLERQWGTF | TGTGCCAGCAGCTTGGAGAGACAGTGGGGCACCTTC
. | 16 | TRBJ1-6 | TRBV5-1 | . | CASSLEAGIYNSPLHF | TGCGCCAGCAGCTTGGAGGCAGGAATCTATAATTCACCCCTCCACTTT
. | 17 | TRBJ2-1 | TRBV9 | TRBD2 | CASSVVSGGALYNEQFF | TGTGCCAGCAGCGTAGTCAGCGGGGGGGCTCTCTACAATGAGCAGTTCTTC
. | 15 | TRBJ1-1 | TRBV4-1 | TRBD1 | CASSQGQGASTEAFF | TGCGCCAGCAGCCAAGGACAGGGGGCGTCCACTGAAGCTTTCTTT
. | 13 | TRBJ1-2 | TRBV10-3 | . | CATTADPYYGYTF | TGTGCCACGACAGCCGATCCTTACTATGGCTACACCTTC
. | 16 | TRBJ2-3 | TRBV5-1 | . | CASSLQRAGGTDTQYF | TGCGCCAGCAGCTTGCAGCGGGCCGGAGGCACAGATACGCAGTATTTT
. | 13 | TRBJ1-1 | TRBV7-3 | . | CASSSTMNTEAFF | TGTGCCAGCAGCTCCACTATGAACACTGAAGCTTTCTTT
. | 16 | TRBJ1-4 | TRBV3-1/TRBV3-2 | TRBD1 | CASSPSSGTGGEKLFF | TGTGCCAGCAGCCCCTCGTCTGGGACAGGAGGAGAAAAACTGTTTTTT
. | 13 | TRBJ2-3 | TRBV29-1 | TRBD1 | CSVRQGSTDTQYF | TGCAGCGTTAGACAGGGCAGCACAGATACGCAGTATTTT
. | 18 | TRBJ2-1 | TRBV1 | . | CTSSQDLGRGRIRDEQFF | TGCACCAGCAGCCAAGATCTGGGGCGGGGGCGTATAAGGGATGAGCAGTTCTTC
. | 14 | TRBJ1-4 | TRBV6-5 | . | CASSAMATNEKLFF | TGTGCCAGCAGCGCGATGGCAACTAATGAAAAACTGTTTTTT
. | 16 | TRBJ2-7 | TRBV5-4 | TRBD1 | CASSPSPGTGGYEQYF | TGTGCCAGCAGCCCGAGTCCCGGGACAGGGGGATACGAGCAGTACTTC
. | 13 | TRBJ1-2 | TRBV27 | . | CASSNGGFYGYTF | TGTGCCAGCAGTAACGGTGGTTTTTATGGCTACACCTTC
. | 12 | TRBJ1-2 | TRBV24-1 | . | CATSDQGRSRTF | TGTGCCACCAGTGACCAAGGAAGGAGTCGCACCTTC
. | 16 | TRBJ1-2 | TRBV18 | . | CASSPPLSRALVGYTF | TGTGCCAGCTCACCACCCCTCTCCCGAGCACTAGTAGGCTACACCTTC
. | 18 | TRBJ1-5 | TRBV7-8 | TRBD1 | CASSLVVGQGVSNQPQHF | TGTGCCAGCAGCTTAGTAGTTGGACAGGGGGTGAGCAATCAGCCCCAGCATTTT
. | 14 | TRBJ2-1 | TRBV28 | . | CASSFIRAYNEQFF | TGTGCCAGCAGTTTTATCAGGGCCTACAATGAGCAGTTCTTC
. | 15 | TRBJ2-3 | TRBV7-3 | TRBD1 | CASSPDRGYTDTQYF | TGTGCCAGCAGCCCCGACAGGGGTTACACAGATACGCAGTATTTT
. | 16 | TRBJ2-2 | TRBV5-1 | TRBD1 | CASSLRAGGHTGELFF | TGCGCCAGCAGCTTGAGGGCAGGGGGCCACACCGGGGAGCTGTTTTTT
. | 16 | TRBJ2-3 | TRBV3-1/TRBV3-2 | TRBD2 | CASSQRLAGGADTQYF | TGTGCCAGCAGCCAACGACTAGCGGGGGGGGCAGATACGCAGTATTTT
. | 17 | TRBJ2-2 | TRBV19 | . | CASSIGGRPPNTGELFF | TGTGCCAGTAGTATAGGCGGTCGTCCTCCGAACACCGGGGAGCTGTTTTTT
. | 17 | TRBJ2-7 | TRBV7-3 | TRBD2 | CASSPTGGGALGVEQYF | TGTGCCAGCAGCCCCACGGGCGGGGGGGCCCTGGGTGTTGAGCAGTACTTC
. | 17 | TRBJ1-3 | TRBV4-1 | TRBD1 | CASSQVWTGGTGNTIYF | TGCGCCAGCAGCCAAGTCTGGACAGGGGGCACTGGAAACACCATATATTTT
once | 13 | TRBJ1-1 | TRBV12-1 | . | CAGRDRGGTEAFF | TGTGCCGGCCGGGACAGGGGTGGCACTGAAGCTTTCTTT
. | 16 | TRBJ2-3 | TRBV4-3 | . | CASSQDLLDSTDTQYF | TGCGCCAGCAGCCAAGATCTCCTAGATAGCACAGATACGCAGTATTTT
. | 15 | TRBJ1-4 | TRBV6-5 | . | CASSAAPGKNEKLFF | TGTGCCAGCAGCGCCGCCCCAGGAAAAAATGAAAAACTGTTTTTT
. | 15 | TRBJ1-2 | TRBV28 | TRBD1 | CASSLRTGGELGYTF | TGTGCCAGCAGTTTAAGGACAGGGGGCGAGCTGGGCTACACCTTC
. | 16 | TRBJ2-7 | TRBV6-2/TRBV6-3 | TRBD2 | CASSYSSSGASYEQYF | TGTGCCAGCAGTTACTCTTCTAGCGGGGCTTCCTACGAGCAGTACTTC
. | 16 | TRBJ2-2 | TRBV5-4 | TRBD2 | CASSLGLAESTGELFF | TGTGCCAGCAGCTTGGGACTAGCGGAAAGCACCGGGGAGCTGTTTTTT
. | 14 | TRBJ2-3 | TRBV9 | . | CASSWAPGTDTQYF | TGTGCCAGCAGTTGGGCCCCGGGCACAGATACGCAGTATTTT
. | 13 | TRBJ1-2 | TRBV19 | . | CASQGHSSYGYTF | TGTGCCAGCCAGGGCCACTCCTCCTATGGCTACACCTTC
. | 15 | TRBJ1-1 | TRBV2 | TRBD1 | CASSRTGTMNTEAFF | TGTGCCAGCAGTAGGACAGGAACAATGAACACTGAAGCTTTCTTT
. | 15 | TRBJ1-6 | TRBV6-5 | TRBD1 | CASSYYGQGLSPLHF | TGTGCCAGCAGTTACTATGGACAGGGGCTTTCACCCCTCCACTTT
. | 16 | TRBJ2-2 | TRBV7-9 | . | CASSLIRLGNTGELFF | TGTGCCAGCAGCTTAATACGTCTAGGCAACACCGGGGAGCTGTTTTTT
. | 15 | TRBJ1-3 | TRBV15 | . | CATSRDSLSGNTIYF | TGTGCCACCAGCAGAGACAGTCTTTCTGGAAACACCATATATTTT
. | 16 | TRBJ1-2 | TRBV5-1 | TRBD1 | CASSYGQGNSNYGYTF | TGCGCCAGCAGCTATGGACAGGGCAACTCTAACTATGGCTACACCTTC
. | 18 | TRBJ2-1 | TRBV3-1/TRBV3-2 | TRBD2 | CASSQDLASGGHYNEQFF | TGTGCCAGCAGCCAAGATCTCGCTAGCGGGGGCCATTACAATGAGCAGTTCTTC
. | 14 | TRBJ1-2 | TRBV28 | . | CASSSPPAGNGYTF | TGTGCCAGCAGTTCCCCCCCGGCGGGGAATGGCTACACCTTC
once | 15 | TRBJ1-2 | TRBV2 | . | CASTWDTTNNYGYTF | TGTGCCAGCACCTGGGACACAACAAACAACTATGGCTACACCTTC
few | 11 | TRBJ2-7 | TRBV28 | . | CASSLRDEQYF | TGTGCCAGTAGTTTACGGGACGAGCAGTACTTC
. | 14 | TRBJ2-7 | TRBV6-5 | TRBD1 | CASRTGQSSYEQYF | TGTGCCAGCAGGACGGGACAGAGCTCCTACGAGCAGTACTTC
. | 15 | TRBJ2-3 | TRBV3-1/TRBV3-2 | TRBD1 | CASSRWTGRTDTQYF | TGTGCCAGCAGCCGGTGGACAGGGCGTACAGATACGCAGTATTTT
. | 15 | TRBJ2-3 | TRBV19 | TRBD1 | CASSMNRGRTDTQYF | TGTGCCAGTAGTATGAACAGGGGGCGCACAGATACGCAGTATTTT
. | 15 | TRBJ2-7 | TRBV4-2 | . | CASSQGGEDSYEQYF | TGTGCCAGCAGCCAAGGCGGGGAAGACTCCTACGAGCAGTACTTC
. | 15 | TRBJ1-4 | TRBV3-1/TRBV3-2 | . | CASSDSASLGEKLFF | TGTGCCAGCAGCGATTCCGCGTCGCTCGGGGAAAAACTGTTTTTT
. | 16 | TRBJ1-3 | TRBV7-2 | . | CASSFRGPNSGNTIYF | TGTGCCAGCAGCTTTAGGGGCCCGAACTCTGGAAACACCATATATTTT
. | 17 | TRBJ1-6 | TRBV7-2 | . | CASSPLIDSYNNSPLHF | TGTGCCAGCAGCCCCCTAATTGACAGTTACAATAATTCACCCCTCCACTTT
few | 15 | TRBJ1-6 | TRBV28 | TRBD1 | CASSFRDSGNSPLHF | TGTGCCAGCAGTTTTAGGGACAGTGGTAATTCACCCCTCCACTTT
once | 16 | TRBJ1-5 | TRBV7-8 | TRBD1 | CASSAIPGQGNQPQHF | TGTGCCAGCAGCGCTATACCGGGACAGGGGAATCAGCCCCAGCATTTT
once | 14 | TRBJ2-3 | TRBV5-1 | . | CASRTTGSTDTQYF | TGCGCCAGCAGGACTACCGGGAGCACAGATACGCAGTATTTT
. | 13 | TRBJ1-1 | TRBV11-2 | . | CASSLGGRAEAFF | TGTGCCAGCAGCTTAGGGGGGAGGGCTGAAGCTTTCTTT